Shown below are 26 T cell receptor beta chains from a single sample sequenced in a study of regulatory T cells in long-lasting Graves disease. To make TCR beta libraries, researchers used iRepertoire HTBI primers and Arm-PCR of CDR3 regions. TCRdb itself ran the multiplex PCR reads through MiXCR, one entry per CDR3 protein. The sample contains 350,000 to 500,000 distinct CDR3 sequences, 15% to 20% of which appear only once. The time point here: newly diagnosed GD, antithyroid drugs for less than 3 months. Isolated PBMC RNA provided the starting material for the TCR library. These data also formed part of another study, on T cells in Graves' hyperthyroidism and ophthalmopathy.

This sample comprised peripheral blood mononuclear cells (PBMCs), obtained at new diagnosis, from a patient treated with antithyroid drugs. The origin of the receptors is a woman aged 25-40 years with Graves disease.

This clonotype came up many times. The chain links TRBV2 to TRBJ2-3, with 10 bases lining up with TRBD2. The V gene's germline CDR1 is SNHLY and CDR2 FYNNEI. The CDR3 runs 15 residues. Germline trimming cut 8 bases from V and 3 bases from J; bases unmatched to any gene: 8. The CDR3, as DNA: TGTGCCAGCGCTCCGGCTAGCGGGAGAACAGATACGCAGTATTTT. As protein: CASAPASGRTDTQYF.

Ten or more counts support this clonotype. The chain combines TRBV24-1 with TRBJ2-1, with D perhaps matching TRBD1 or TRBD2 (5 bases each). The CDR3 is 16 residues long. Trimming took 10 bases from V and 1 from J, leaving 19 bases between them. The germline V gene has CDR1 KGHDR and CDR2 SFDVKD. The CDR3, as DNA: TGTGCCACAGAACCTTCCGAGGGGACGTCCTACAATGAGCAGTTCTTC. It is translated as CATEPSEGTSYNEQFF.

This clonotype came up many times. The chain employs TRBV11-2 and TRBJ2-2, with 8 bases fitting TRBD2. Germline V CDR1 and CDR2: SGHAT, FQNNGV. After removal of 7 bases from V and 2 bases from J, the junction contained 9 bases not matched to a gene. This CDR3 is 16 amino acids long. CDR3 protein: CASIAGGTSNTGELFF. CDR3 coding DNA: TGTGCCAGCATCGCGGGCGGGACTAGTAACACCGGGGAGCTGTTTTTT.

There are a few counts of this clonotype. V and J are TRBV10-3 and TRBJ1-6; 9 bases line up with TRBD1. CDR1 and CDR2 (germline): ENHRY, SYGVKD. J lost 7 bases, V lost 4 bases, and 5 bases had no gene match. This CDR3 contains 15 residues. The CDR3 region is CAISGPGQGNSPLHF. As DNA, the CDR3 is TGTGCCATCAGTGGACCGGGACAGGGCAATTCACCCCTCCACTTT.

This clonotype was found a few times. The chain joins TRBV29-1 to TRBJ1-2; D perhaps matches TRBD1 (5 bases). This CDR3 comprises 15 residues. Germline V gives CDR1 SQVTM, CDR2 ANQGSEA. Trimming pared 3 bases from V and 5 bases from J, leaving 19 bases between. Here the CDR3 reads CSVEEGGGRPYGYTF. CDR3 nucleotides: TGCAGCGTTGAGGAAGGTGGGGGACGGCCTTATGGCTACACCTTC.

The V and J genes are TRBV7-6 and TRBJ2-7, with TRBD2 identical over 12 bases. Unmatched junction bases numbered 7, after V lost 5 bases and J lost 2 bases. From germline, CDR1 is SGHVS and CDR2 FNYEAQ. CDR3 length: 16 amino acids. The CDR3 bases are TGTGCCAGCAGCCCCAGGACTAGCGGGACAACCTACGAGCAGTACTTC. This sequence encodes CASSPRTSGTTYEQYF. Based on the CDR3 plus reference TRBV7-6 and TRBJ2-7, the full variable domain is GAGVSQSPRYKVTKRGQDVALRCDPISGHVSLYWYRQALGQGPEFLTYFNYEAQQDKSGLPNDRFSAERPEGSISTLTIQRTEQRDSAMYRCASSPRTSGTTYEQYFGPGTRLTVT.

This clonotype was picked up many times. The chain couples TRBV7-8 to TRBJ1-6; D not resolved. V was clipped by 7 bases and J by 0 bases, with 10 bases between them. The CDR3 has 15 amino acids. CDR1 is SGHVS and CDR2 is FQNEAQ in the germline V gene. Written as DNA, the CDR3 is TGTGCCAGCAACCCAGGAGGCTCCTATAATTCACCCCTCCACTTT. Residues: CASNPGGSYNSPLHF.

This clonotype was observed at least ten times. The V gene is TRBV6-2 or TRBV6-3, the J gene TRBJ2-7, with D possibly called TRBD1 or TRBD2 (5 bases each). V shed 5 bases and J shed 2 bases, with 13 bases lying between them. The V gene's germline CDR1 is MNHEY and CDR2 SVGEGT. CDR3 length: 14 residues. This chain's CDR3 is CASSETGRTYEQYF. The CDR3 DNA reads as TGTGCCAGCAGTGAAACGGGGCGTACCTACGAGCAGTACTTC.

This clonotype was counted at least ten times. This sequence joins TRBV6-1 and TRBJ2-7; D possibly corresponds to TRBD1 (6 bases). The CDR3 is 13 residues long. V gave up 6 bases and J gave up 3 bases, with 12 bases separating them. CDR1 MNHNS and CDR2 SASEGT come from the germline V gene. This CDR3 is CASRPTGFYEQYF. The CDR3 region has the DNA TGTGCCAGCAGACCAACAGGGTTCTACGAGCAGTACTTC.

This clonotype occurred many times. The chain uses TRBV7-9 and TRBJ1-5; a possible D gene is TRBD1 (5 bases). Trimming removed 5 bases from V and 7 bases from J, with 15 bases in between. The CDR3 covers 14 residues. Germline V gives CDR1 SEHNR, CDR2 FQNEAQ (reference sequence). The CDR3: CASSPLIRGQPQHF. The CDR3 DNA reads TGTGCCAGCAGCCCTCTCATTCGGGGCCAGCCCCAGCATTTT.

This clonotype occurred many times. The chain is built from TRBV2 and TRBJ2-4; perhaps TRBD1 as D (8 bases). This CDR3 region has 17 residues. The V end was cut by 2 bases, the J end by 1 base, with 15 bases between. Germline CDR1 SNHLY, CDR2 FYNNEI. The CDR3 bases are TGTGCCAGCAGTGAACAGGGGGCGGGAGTTGCCAAAAACATTCAGTACTTC. This encodes CASSEQGAGVAKNIQYF. The entire variable domain, with the rest obtained from reference TRBV2 and TRBJ2-4, is as follows: EPEVTQTPSHQVTQMGQEVILRCVPISNHLYFYWYRQILGQKVEFLVSFYNNEISEKSEIFDDQFSVERPDGSNFTLKIRSTKLEDSAMYFCASSEQGAGVAKNIQYFGAGTRLSVL.

This clonotype was detected many times. V gene TRBV28 combines with J gene TRBJ2-1, with 8 bases that match TRBD2. V lost 7 bases, J lost 3 bases, and 8 bases stayed unmatched. The CDR3 runs to 15 residues. In germline, CDR1 is MDHEN, CDR2 SYDVKM. CDR3 in DNA: TGTGCCAGCATTGAGCCGGGGGGGCGCTACAATGAGCAGTTCTTC. It encodes CASIEPGGRYNEQFF.

In its sample, this clonotype was seen many times. The J gene is TRBJ2-3, the V gene TRBV27; 8 bases map to TRBD1. Germline V gives CDR1 MNHEY, CDR2 SMNVEV (reference sequence). The ends lost 6 bases at V and 8 bases at J; junction bases unmatched: 4. This CDR3 has 12 amino acids. The chain's CDR3 is CASRGTGGTQYF. In nucleotides, the CDR3 is TGTGCCAGCAGGGGGACAGGTGGTACGCAGTATTTT.

This clonotype was detected ten times or more. The chain carries TRBV20-1 and TRBJ2-3; TRBD2 aligns across 11 bases. Germline V gives CDR1 DFQATT, CDR2 SNEGSKA (reference sequence). This CDR3 has 16 amino acids. With 6 bases clipped from V and 5 bases from J, the junction kept 13 bases outside the gene matches. The CDR3 coding sequence is TGCAGTGCCCTTGGGACTAGCGGCCAGGTGGGAGATACGCAGTATTTT. Encoded protein: CSALGTSGQVGDTQYF.

This clonotype was observed many times. The rearrangement uses TRBV28 and TRBJ2-2; D is possibly TRBD2 (5 bases). This CDR3 has 18 amino acids. The V gene's germline CDR1 is MDHEN and CDR2 SYDVKM. Trimming shortened V by 4 bases and J by 1 base, and 19 bases separated the two germline ends. CDR3 protein: CASSSWVLLAKNTGELFF. DNA for the CDR3: TGTGCCAGCAGTTCCTGGGTTTTATTAGCGAAGAACACCGGGGAGCTGTTTTTT.

This clonotype was observed many times. The chain has TRBV18 and TRBJ2-5, with D possibly called TRBD1 or TRBD2 (5 bases each). This CDR3 is 14 amino acids long. V lost 0 bases and J lost 2, with 7 bases in between. From germline, CDR1 is KGHSH and CDR2 LQKENI. CDR3 DNA sequence: TGTGCCAGCTCACCACCGGGGGTTCAAGAGACCCAGTACTTC. Protein sequence: CASSPPGVQETQYF.

Regarding this clonotype: With a much larger clone just one base away, this may be a read error. The V call is TRBV2, the J call TRBJ2-5, with 10 bases fitting TRBD2. V lost 4 bases and J lost 5; bases outside the gene matches: 1. The CDR3 has 13 amino acids. CDR1 and CDR2 (germline): SNHLY, FYNNEI. In DNA, the CDR3 is TGTGCCAGCAGTGGTAGCGGGAGGGAGACCCAGTACTTC. Translating it yields CASSGSGRETQYF.

There are many counts of this clonotype. The chain combines TRBV2 with TRBJ2-3, with 10 bases aligning to TRBD2. Germline V gives CDR1 SNHLY, CDR2 FYNNEI. The CDR3 contains 15 residues. V shed 4 bases, J shed 5 bases, and the junction held 6 bases outside the gene matches. CDR3 protein: CASSASSGRVDTQYF. For the CDR3, the DNA is TGTGCCAGCAGTGCATCCAGCGGGAGGGTAGATACGCAGTATTTT.

This clonotype was counted only a few times. This CDR3 reads CSARDTTSNYGYTF. CDR3 nucleotides: TGCAGTGCTAGAGATACTACGTCTAACTATGGCTACACCTTC. The chain links TRBV20-1 to TRBJ1-2, with D uncertain. V lost 0 bases and J lost 0, with 8 bases in between. CDR1 is DFQATT, CDR2 SNEGSKA, per germline (reference sequence). The CDR3 loop spans 14 amino acids.

V is TRBV4-1 and J is TRBJ1-3; 7 bases match TRBD1. In germline, CDR1 is MGHRA, CDR2 YSYEKL. The CDR3 consists of 17 residues. After removal of 1 base from V and 7 bases from J, the junction contained 13 bases not matched to a gene. In nucleotides, the CDR3 is TGCGCCAGCAGCCAAGGGGGGTCAAGGGGGCTTTCCAACACCATATATTTT. Amino acid sequence: CASSQGGSRGLSNTIYF.

This clonotype was observed at least ten times. This chain links TRBV28 with TRBJ1-5; tentative D call: TRBD1 (6 bases). This CDR3 contains 15 residues. CDR1 is MDHEN, CDR2 SYDVKM, per germline. The ends were cut back, 3 bases at V and 5 bases at J, with 14 bases in the middle. CDR3 sequence reads: CASSFGQGWYQPQHF. CDR3 DNA sequence: TGTGCCAGCAGTTTCGGGCAGGGGTGGTATCAGCCCCAGCATTTT.

This chain uses TRBV28 with TRBJ2-1; D is perhaps TRBD2 (7 bases). CDR3 length: 15 residues. V lost 2 bases, J lost 6 bases, and 14 bases lay in between. CDR1 and CDR2 (germline): MDHEN, SYDVKM. The CDR3 sequence is CASSLRGGPGNEQFF. CDR3 coding DNA: TGTGCCAGCAGTTTAAGGGGGGGGCCCGGCAATGAGCAGTTCTTC. Together with reference TRBV28 and TRBJ2-1, the CDR3 gives the full variable domain: DVKVTQSSRYLVKRTGEKVFLECVQDMDHENMFWYRQDPGLGLRLIYFSYDVKMKEKGDIPEGYSVSREKKERFSLILESASTNQTSMYLCASSLRGGPGNEQFFGPGTRLTVL.

This clonotype was recorded at least ten times. The chain carries TRBV11-2 and TRBJ2-1; 10 bases match TRBD2. This CDR3 comprises 14 residues. The germline V gene has CDR1 SGHAT and CDR2 FQNNGV. Unmatched junction bases numbered 5, after V lost 3 bases and J lost 9 bases. Written as DNA, the CDR3 is TGTGCCAGCAGCTTTGTAGCGGGAGGCGTTGAGCAGTTCTTC. This translates into CASSFVAGGVEQFF.

As regards this clonotype: A far larger clone is off by one base, so a read error is likely. The chain employs TRBV6-2 or TRBV6-3 and TRBJ1-1; D is uncertain. Trimming removed 7 bases at V and 4 bases at J, with 16 bases between. Germline values: CDR1 MNHEY, CDR2 SVGEGT. The CDR3 spans 14 residues. The CDR3 region has the DNA TGTGCCAGCACCGAGCGGGGAGATAGCACTGAAGCTTTCTTT. As protein: CASTERGDSTEAFF.

The chain recombines TRBV20-1 with TRBJ2-7; TRBD1 or TRBD2 may be the D gene (5 bases each). V lost 8 bases to trimming and J lost 2 bases, with 16 bases between them. CDR3 size: 13 residues. The germline CDR1 and CDR2 sequences are DFQATT and SNEGSKA (reference sequence). The CDR3 DNA is TGCAGTTGGGTAGGGACGGGGACCTACGAGCAGTACTTC. It yields the protein CSWVGTGTYEQYF.

The sample holds many counts of this clonotype. The chain combines TRBV4-3 with TRBJ2-7, with 9 nucleotides matching TRBD1. V was pared by 4 bases and J by 1 base, with 14 bases of the junction left unmatched. The length of the CDR3 is 18 residues. The germline V gene encodes CDR1 LGHNA and CDR2 YSLEER. CDR3 nucleotide sequence: TGCGCCAGCAGCCGAACCCTAGGCGGGACAGGGAGGTCCTACGAGCAGTACTTC. This translates into CASSRTLGGTGRSYEQYF.